In its sample, the clone carrying this TCR beta chain ranks as medium-sized. Its target is unknown. These data are taken from a study of spatial heterogeneity in lung cancer. As for time point: sample taken at primary tumor resection. Trimming stripped 6 bases from V and 5 bases from J, with 11 bases between. Germline loops: CDR1 LNHDA, CDR2 SQIVND (reference sequence). This CDR3 has 12 residues. TCRdb reprocessed the 5' RACE reads via MiXCR and lists one record per CDR3 protein. Among 5,000 to 6,000 distinct CDR3 sequences listed, roughly an eighth were seen once. Study findings and constraints: Mutation counts in tumors were tracked by counts of expanded intratumoral alpha and beta TCRs. Tumor T cell coverage was estimated at 5.5% to 8% for alpha and roughly 14% for beta chains.

This sequence originates from a female donor with early-stage non-small cell lung cancer. Sequencing was performed on lung tumor tissue, taken at surgery. The chain carries TRBV19 and TRBJ2-7; D tentatively fits TRBD1 or TRBD2 (5 bases each). The CDR3 coding sequence is TGTGCCAGTAGCGGGTCGGGGCACGAGCAGTACTTC. Residues: CASSGSGHEQYF.